This section outlines one T cell receptor beta chain sequence together with its context. The data are from a study of shared clonotypes between healthy human individuals. Per the germline V gene, CDR1 is SGHAT and CDR2 is FQDESV (reference sequence). Trimming cost V 5 bases and J 7 bases, with 15 bases left between them. CDR3 length equals 13 residues. Sequenced by immunoSEQ multiplex PCR; TCRdb stores in-frame clones only, minus some. The top ten hold roughly 12% of the sample, which has a few hundred thousand clones, roughly 85% seen once. The TCR was taken from a middle-aged woman in good health. Some clones in this sample may be carry-over from other donors' samples. The chain couples TRBV11-1 to TRBJ2-7, with D tentatively TRBD2 (5 bases). Sequencing input: PBMCs. In nucleotides, the CDR3 is TGTGCCAGCAGCGTGGCCCAGACGGGGGAGCAGTACTTC. Protein: CASSVAQTGEQYF.